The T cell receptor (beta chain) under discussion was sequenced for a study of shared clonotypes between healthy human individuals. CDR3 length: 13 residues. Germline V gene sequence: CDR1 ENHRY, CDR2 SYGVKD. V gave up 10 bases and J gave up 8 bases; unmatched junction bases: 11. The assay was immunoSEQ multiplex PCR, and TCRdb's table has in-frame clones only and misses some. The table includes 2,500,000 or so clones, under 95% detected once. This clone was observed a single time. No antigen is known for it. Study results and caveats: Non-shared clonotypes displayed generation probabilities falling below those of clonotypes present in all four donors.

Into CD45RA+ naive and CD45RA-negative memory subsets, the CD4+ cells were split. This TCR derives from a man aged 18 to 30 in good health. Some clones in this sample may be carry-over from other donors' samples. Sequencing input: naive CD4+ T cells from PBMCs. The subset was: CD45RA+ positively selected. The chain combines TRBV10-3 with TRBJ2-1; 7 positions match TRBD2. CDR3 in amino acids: CATGGRAADEQFF. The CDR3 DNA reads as TGTGCCACCGGGGGGAGGGCCGCCGATGAGCAGTTCTTC.